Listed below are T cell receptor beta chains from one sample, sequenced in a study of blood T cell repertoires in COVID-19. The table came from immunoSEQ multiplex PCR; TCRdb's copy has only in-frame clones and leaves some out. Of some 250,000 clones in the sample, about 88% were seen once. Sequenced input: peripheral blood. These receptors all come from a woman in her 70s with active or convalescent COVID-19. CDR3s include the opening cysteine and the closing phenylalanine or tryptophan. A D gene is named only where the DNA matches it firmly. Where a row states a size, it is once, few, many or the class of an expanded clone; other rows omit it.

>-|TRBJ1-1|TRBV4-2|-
CASSQAPGREAFF
TGTGCCAGCAGCCAAGCCCCCGGGAGAGAAGCTTTCTTT
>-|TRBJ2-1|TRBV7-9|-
CASSLETRAYNEQFF
TGTGCCAGCAGCTTAGAAACTCGCGCCTACAATGAGCAGTTCTTC
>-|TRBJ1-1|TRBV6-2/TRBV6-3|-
CASSYQGNTEAFF
TGTGCCAGCAGTTACCAGGGCAACACTGAAGCTTTCTTT
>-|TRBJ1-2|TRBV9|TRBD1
CASSVEGTAIYLNYGYTF
TGTGCCAGCAGCGTAGAAGGGACAGCTATATACCTGAACTATGGCTACACCTTC
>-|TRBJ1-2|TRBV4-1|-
CASSQDFSTEYGYTF
TGCGCCAGCAGCCAAGATTTTTCGACAGAGTATGGCTACACCTTC
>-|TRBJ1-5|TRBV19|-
CASTPDIPSNQPQHF
TGTGCCAGTACCCCCGACATTCCCAGCAATCAGCCCCAGCATTTT
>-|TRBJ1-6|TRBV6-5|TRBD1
CASRGQGNSPLHF
TGTGCCAGCAGAGGACAGGGGAATTCACCCCTCCACTTT
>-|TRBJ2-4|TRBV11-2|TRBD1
CASSPGTGQNIQYF
TGTGCCAGCAGCCCCGGGACAGGGCAAAACATTCAGTACTTC
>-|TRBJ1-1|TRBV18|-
CASSRRGDTEAFF
TGTGCCAGCTCACGGAGGGGTGACACTGAAGCTTTCTTT
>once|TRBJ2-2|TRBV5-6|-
CASLGHPTGELFF
TGTGCCAGCTTGGGACACCCCACCGGGGAGCTGTTTTTT
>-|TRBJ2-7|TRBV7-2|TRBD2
CASSLTSGGLNEQYF
TGTGCCAGCAGCTTAACTAGCGGGGGACTGAACGAGCAGTACTTC
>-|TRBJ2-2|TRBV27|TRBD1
CASTSRQGLFGELFF
TGTGCCAGCACTTCTCGACAGGGTTTATTCGGGGAGCTGTTTTTT
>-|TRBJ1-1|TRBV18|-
CASSPPERVGEAFF
TGTGCCAGCTCACCTCCGGAGAGGGTGGGTGAAGCTTTCTTT
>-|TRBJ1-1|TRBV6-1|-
CASSEALQGSTEAFF
TGTGCCAGCAGTGAAGCGCTTCAGGGTAGCACTGAAGCTTTCTTT
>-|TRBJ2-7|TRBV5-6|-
CASSAAYEQYF
TGTGCCAGCAGCGCCGCGTACGAGCAGTACTTC
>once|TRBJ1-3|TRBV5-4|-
CASSPAERGNTIYF
TGTGCCAGCAGCCCCGCAGAGAGGGGAAACACCATATATTTT
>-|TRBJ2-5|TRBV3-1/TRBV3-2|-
CASRRGGGETQYF
TGTGCCAGTCGGCGGGGTGGAGGAGAGACCCAGTACTTC
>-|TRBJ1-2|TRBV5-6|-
CASSLGAADNYGYTF
TGTGCCAGCAGCTTGGGGGCAGCTGACAACTATGGCTACACCTTC
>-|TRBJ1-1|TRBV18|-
CASSPIQQNTEAFF
TGTGCCAGCTCACCAATACAGCAGAACACTGAAGCTTTCTTT
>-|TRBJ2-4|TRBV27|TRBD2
CASSSLPASGGPGNIQYF
TGTGCCAGCAGTTCCCTGCCCGCTAGCGGGGGGCCGGGAAACATTCAGTACTTC
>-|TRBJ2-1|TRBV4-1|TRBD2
CASSPIGLAGDEQFF
TGCGCCAGCAGCCCAATTGGACTAGCGGGGGACGAGCAGTTCTTC
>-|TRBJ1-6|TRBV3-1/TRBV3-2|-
CASSQVINSPLHF
TGTGCCAGCAGCCAAGTTATTAATTCACCCCTCCACTTT
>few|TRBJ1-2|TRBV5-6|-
CASSLDASYGYTF
TGTGCCAGCAGTCTAGACGCGTCCTATGGCTACACCTTC